The 3 T cell receptor beta chains in this list originate from one sample, sequenced in a study of blood T cell repertoires in COVID-19 (dated by TCRdb to between 2020 and 2021). Preparation of the library involved the immunoSEQ multiplex PCR assay. TCRdb carries this immuneACCESS record with in-frame sequences only. Its versions omit some clonotypes, under half of them owing to an unresolved V gene in the studies checked, with the rest unexplained. In this sample the table shows approximately 70,000 clones, 81% of which occur a single time. Around 0.83% of the sample is held by the ten biggest clonotypes. Sequencing was done on a sample of peripheral blood. All receptors come from a woman in her seventies with acute or convalescent COVID-19.

The chain combines TRBV5-1 with TRBJ2-1; the match to TRBD2 covers 9 bases. CDR1 and CDR2 (germline): SGHRS, YFSETQ. Trimming took 0 bases from V and 5 from J; bases not matched to a gene: 3. This CDR3 spans 15 amino acids. Here the CDR3 reads CASSLGGGRDNEQFF. CDR3 nucleotide sequence: TGCGCCAGCAGCTTGGGGGGCGGGAGGGACAATGAGCAGTTCTTC.

V is TRBV10-3 and J is TRBJ2-7; 10 nucleotides align to TRBD2. This CDR3 is built from 15 residues. V was clipped by 6 bases and J by 3 bases; unmatched bases: 8. Germline-derived CDR1 and CDR2 are ENHRY and SYGVKD. The CDR3 is CAIRPGLASNYEQYF. The CDR3 nucleotides read TGTGCCATCAGGCCGGGACTAGCGAGCAACTACGAGCAGTACTTC.

V usage is TRBV11-2 and J usage is TRBJ1-5; TRBD1 is a possible D gene (6 bases). The CDR3 sequence is 12 residues long. V dropped 4 bases and J dropped 10 bases, with 11 bases sitting between them. Germline V lookup: CDR1 SGHAT, CDR2 FQNNGV. As DNA, the CDR3 is TGTGCCAGCAGCTCAGCAGGGGTTCCCCAGCATTTT. Its protein is CASSSAGVPQHF.